The following is a T cell receptor beta chain sequence with its context. Trimming shortened V by 1 base and J by 4 bases, and 4 bases separated the two germline ends. The CDR3 totals 11 residues. The V gene's germline CDR1 is DFQATT and CDR2 SNEGSKA (reference sequence). Authors' analysis steps: For nucleated cells, counts were estimated from reference gene primer amplification. Assay: immunoSEQ multiplex PCR; the TCRdb copy retains only in-frame clones and omits some. The V and J calls and clone size are taken from that table; D and trimming were inferred from the DNA. The sample includes approximately 49,000 clones, around 84% of them seen just once. This specimen belongs to a study of blood T cell repertoires in COVID-19.

The source material was peripheral blood. The chain carries TRBV20-1 and TRBJ1-1; D is unresolved. The receptor was derived from a man between 45 and 60 years old with acute or convalescent COVID-19. The DNA for the CDR3 is TGCAGTGCTAGAGCGTCCACTGAAGCTTTCTTT. It is translated as CSARASTEAFF.